This paragraph reports one T cell receptor (beta chain). This clonotype occurred a few times. Its recognized antigen is unknown. There are no base qualities to consult, and no much larger clone falls within one base. The data derive from a study of blood T cells in healthy people across ages (dated by TCRdb to the mid-2010s). Some background on the complete study: In model experiments, template switching captured about one uniquely barcoded TCR beta cDNA molecule for every two T cells. To avoid experimental bias, donors of different ages were randomly spread across the sequencing lanes. Age-related changes in TCR beta repertoire diversity were measured in the study by deep sequencing normalized with unique cDNA molecular identifiers. Donors were grouped into four age groups: young (average about 15 years), middle-aged (about 40), aged (around 60) and long-lived (around 82). Using the same blood draw, the study looked at two additional independent replicas of 1 million unique cDNA reads for two donors, one aged 18 to 29 and the other aged 80 or older.

V is clipped by 4 bases and J by 5 bases, and the sequence between their germline boundaries is 11 bases long. CDR1 and CDR2 are drawn from the germline V gene (reference sequence): SEHNR, FQNEAQ. The CDR3, cysteine through phenylalanine, is 14 amino acids long. Only the CDR3 DNA stays, 42 bases, in frame from base 1. The approximately 39 donors, aged 6 to 90 years, were systemically healthy Caucasian individuals from Russia. Roughly 10 milliliters of peripheral blood were drawn from each donor into EDTA-treated Vacutainer tubes. PBMCs were isolated by Ficoll-Paque density-gradient centrifugation, with at least 7 million obtained per sample. Trizol reagent was used to extract total RNA from PBMCs, with at least 5 micrograms per sample. Naive CD45RAhigh/CD27high T cell percentages were measured by flow cytometry on a PBMC aliquot from every donor. The paper as a whole reports these results and caveats: As age increased, observed TCR beta diversity per million T cells dropped in a roughly linear way, and a significant reduction was already evident by age around 41. Estimates of total diversity from one million sequenced T cells were regarded as lower bounds and underestimates. Compared with the aged group, the long-lived group had more naive CD4+ T cells, fewer expanded clones and increased TCR diversity, suggesting age selection. Because donor CMV infection status was unknown, age-related changes in expanded clonotypes were potentially confounded. Bulk unsorted PBMC profiling prevented conclusive comparison of naive and antigen-experienced compartments. The percentage of naive T cells measured by flow cytometry correlated strongly with observed TCR beta diversity.

The protocol used for the library was 5' RACE. A second PCR of about 6 to 12 cycles was run with a J-beta primer mix and a sample-barcoded 5' primer. A unique molecular identifier was introduced onto each TCR beta cDNA molecule by a template-switch 5' adaptor carrying 12 random nucleotides. Each sample yielded at least 3 million CDR3-containing paired-end reads. First-strand cDNA synthesis was performed from all RNA using the Mint cDNA synthesis kit, with priming by a TRBC-specific oligonucleotide. Following uracil-DNA glycosylase treatment, a first 18-cycle PCR with universal primers M1SS and BC2_uni_R was performed on all cDNA. The authors' pipeline ran thus. Normalization of each sample was performed by random selection of 1 million high-quality reads, each carrying a distinct molecular identifier. Reads with shared molecular identifiers were discarded instead of being binned into consensus sequences. MiTCR, run with a Q25 quality threshold and the strictest error-elimination algorithm, handled CDR3 identification, clonotype clustering and error correction. Lower-bound total TCR beta diversity was estimated with a nonparametric unseen species model using Euler transformation. TCRdb applied fastp at Q25 and MiXCR to the public reads, then kept only in-frame beta chains. Every entry covers one CDR3 protein and lists the most common genes and DNA from its rows. The V and J calls come from TCRdb's annotation, not from the publication. This sample lists fewer than 2,000,000 distinct CDR3 sequences; about 39% were detected once. The ten most abundant clones make up under 30% of the sample.

The receptor was isolated from a human donor in good health. Sequencing input: blood. The rearrangement combines TRBV7-9 with TRBJ1-4; TRBD1 might be the D gene, on 6 matching bases. CDR3 region: CASSSGTWNEKLFF. The nucleotide sequence is TGTGCCAGCAGCTCTGGGACATGGAATGAAAAACTGTTTTTT.